Listed here are 6 T cell receptor beta chains from one sample, sequenced in a study of CXCR3-negative and CXCR3-positive naive CD8 T cells. Study-wide results and limits: Naive cells that were CXCR3-positive had more hydrophobic TRB CDR3s (compared with CXCR3-negative naive cells).

Their recognized antigens are unknown. The authors prepared UMI-labeled TRB cDNA libraries by 5' RACE. One entry per CDR3 protein, without DNA, is what TCRdb gives after re-calling the 5' RACE reads. This repertoire comprises approximately 100,000 distinct CDR3 sequences; its ten largest clones make up around 0.38%. The sequencing sample was made of naive CXCR3+ CD8+ T cells from blood. Subset reported: CD45RO-CCR7+CD27+CD95- naive CD8+ T cells expressing CXCR3 (TNR3+). The receptors here all came from a human donor in good health. Some clones in this sample may be carry-over from other donors' samples.

V and J are TRBV5-5 and TRBJ2-1. The germline V gene has CDR1 SGHKS and CDR2 YYEKEE (reference sequence). CDR3 length equals 13 residues. The CDR3: CASSLEVFNEQFF.

This chain connects TRBV28 to TRBJ1-5; with no DNA, the TCRdb D assignment of TRBD1 cannot be verified. Germline-derived CDR1 and CDR2 are MDHEN and SYDVKM. This CDR3 has 17 residues. CDR3: CASSSHRTGYSNQPQHF.

The rearrangement uses TRBV6-2 or TRBV6-3 and TRBJ2-7; the TCRdb call, TRBD1, lacks DNA for checking. CDR1 and CDR2 (germline): MNHEY, SVGEGT. CDR3 length equals 15 residues. CDR3 sequence: CASSEDREVSYEQYF.

V and J are TRBV7-6 and TRBJ2-2; TCRdb gives TRBD2 as the D gene, but with no DNA this cannot be confirmed. The CDR3 totals 16 residues. CDR1 and CDR2 from the germline V gene are SGHVS and FNYEAQ. Here the CDR3 reads CASSGSVRAGTGELFF.

The V call is TRBV13, the J call TRBJ2-1. Germline CDR1 PRHDT, CDR2 FYEKMQ (reference sequence). The length of the CDR3 is 15 residues. This CDR3 reads CASSLNSQSYNEQFF.

The chain carries TRBV5-5 and TRBJ2-3; TCRdb reports TRBD2, a call that lacks DNA to check it against. This CDR3 is 16 amino acids long. Germline V lookup: CDR1 SGHKS, CDR2 YYEKEE (reference sequence). The CDR3 loop is CASSLESWGGTDTQYF. The full variable domain, in which reference TRBV5-5 and TRBJ2-3 provide the parts outside the CDR3, is DAGVTQSPTHLIKTRGQQVTLRCSPISGHKSVSWYQQVLGQGPQFIFQYYEKEERGRGNFPDRFSARQFPNYSSELNVNALLLGDSALYLCASSLESWGGTDTQYFGPGTRLTVL.